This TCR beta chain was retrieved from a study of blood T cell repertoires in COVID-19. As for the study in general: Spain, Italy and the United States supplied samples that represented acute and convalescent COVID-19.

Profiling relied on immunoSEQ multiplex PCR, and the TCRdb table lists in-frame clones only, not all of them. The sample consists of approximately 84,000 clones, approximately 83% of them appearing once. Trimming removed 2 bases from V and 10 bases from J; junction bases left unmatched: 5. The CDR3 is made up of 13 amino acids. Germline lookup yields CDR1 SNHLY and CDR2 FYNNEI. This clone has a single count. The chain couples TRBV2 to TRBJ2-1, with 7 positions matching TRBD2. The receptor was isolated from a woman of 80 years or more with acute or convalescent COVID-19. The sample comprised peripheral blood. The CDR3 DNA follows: TGTGCCAGCAGTGAACTAGCGGAAAACGAGCAGTTCTTC. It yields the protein CASSELAENEQFF.